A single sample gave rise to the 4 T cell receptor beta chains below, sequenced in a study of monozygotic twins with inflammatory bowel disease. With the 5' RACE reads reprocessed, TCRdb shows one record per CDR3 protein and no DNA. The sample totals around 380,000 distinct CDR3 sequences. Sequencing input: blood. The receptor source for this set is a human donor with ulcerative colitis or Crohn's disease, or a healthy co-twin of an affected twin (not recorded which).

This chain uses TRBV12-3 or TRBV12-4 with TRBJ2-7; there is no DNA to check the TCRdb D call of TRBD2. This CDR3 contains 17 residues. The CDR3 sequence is CASSPRGTSGAPYEQYF.

CDR3 amino acids: CASSPHSGAVAEAFF. The J gene is TRBJ1-1, the V gene TRBV27; the D call of TRBD1 rests on TCRdb alone, since no DNA is present to check it. The germline CDR1 and CDR2 sequences are MNHEY and SMNVEV (reference sequence). This CDR3 has 15 residues.

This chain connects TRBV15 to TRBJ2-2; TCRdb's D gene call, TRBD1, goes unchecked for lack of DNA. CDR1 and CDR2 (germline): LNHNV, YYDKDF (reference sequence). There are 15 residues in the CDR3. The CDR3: CATSRRGRNTGELFF.

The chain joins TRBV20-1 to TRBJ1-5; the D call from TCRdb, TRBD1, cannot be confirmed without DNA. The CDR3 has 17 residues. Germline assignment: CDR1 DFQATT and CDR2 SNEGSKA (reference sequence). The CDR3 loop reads CSASGGSGQGSNQPQHF.